This T cell receptor (beta chain) was profiled in a study of cytomegalovirus exposure and HLA in healthy donors (dated by TCRdb to about 2017). About the study as a whole: According to a later analysis, one platform produced both the roughly 110 validation repertoires and the 550 to 800 repertoires of the first cohort. The aim of the study was to test whether cataloging public T cell receptors could identify signatures of past pathogen exposure. In addition to the first cohort of hundreds of subjects, a separate validation cohort of 130 or so different subjects was used. High-throughput TCR immunosequencing, statistical association of individual TCRs with disease status, and machine learning were combined to predict cytomegalovirus infection status.

Points the paper makes about the study in general: The validation cohort had no HLA typing available for a later analysis, so co-occurrence within that cohort was assessed over all 120 or so repertoires. While some public TCRs were present in many individuals, most TCR sequences turned up only very rarely across donors. A total of fewer than 200 TCR beta chains were listed by the study as associated with cytomegalovirus. A later analysis found that TCRs clustered in the first cohort also tended to co-occur in the 120 validation repertoires, with just under 95% of cluster scores above 0. The authors suggested that the approach could potentially be extended to other disease states and immunological phenotypes. The classifier was reported to diagnose cytomegalovirus status with high specificity and sensitivity in both the original and validation cohorts. In vitro tests confirmed that a few of the cytomegalovirus-associated TCR beta chains recognize cytomegalovirus antigens.

Donors formed part of the validation cohort, which comprised approximately 130 subjects and was distinct from the first cohort of under 850 subjects. Points on this clone: The clone's antigen remains unknown. Base qualities are not at hand, and no much larger clone is one base apart.

The library was generated by the immunoSEQ multiplex PCR assay. On the authors' methods: A statistical classification framework was built for diagnosing cytomegalovirus status from the catalog of TCR beta chain sequences. Here the immuneACCESS table is served through TCRdb, limited to in-frame sequences with V and J called. Missing clones are a known gap in these copies; in checked studies unresolved V genes cover under half, and the rest lacks a known reason. V and J calls and clone size come straight from that table; D and trimming were deduced from the DNA. Recorded for this sample are under 250,000 clones; around 78% of them occurred a single time. The ten largest clones take up roughly 5.4% of the sample. From the cysteine through the phenylalanine, the CDR3 covers 15 amino acids. The read is trimmed to its CDR3 DNA, 45 bases read in frame from base 1. CDR1 and CDR2 are read off the germline V gene (reference sequence) as SEHNR and FQNEAQ. Relative to germline, V is missing 1 base and J is missing 5 bases, with 4 bases of the junction outside any gene match.

Input material: PBMCs. The TCR sequence derives from a woman aged 18-29 years in good health and CMV-seronegative. The sequence links TRBV7-9 to TRBJ1-2, and 10 junction bases match TRBD1. The CDR3 here reads CASSLVGTGAYGYTF. The sequenced DNA: TGTGCCAGCAGCTTAGTGGGGACAGGGGCTTATGGCTACACCTTC.